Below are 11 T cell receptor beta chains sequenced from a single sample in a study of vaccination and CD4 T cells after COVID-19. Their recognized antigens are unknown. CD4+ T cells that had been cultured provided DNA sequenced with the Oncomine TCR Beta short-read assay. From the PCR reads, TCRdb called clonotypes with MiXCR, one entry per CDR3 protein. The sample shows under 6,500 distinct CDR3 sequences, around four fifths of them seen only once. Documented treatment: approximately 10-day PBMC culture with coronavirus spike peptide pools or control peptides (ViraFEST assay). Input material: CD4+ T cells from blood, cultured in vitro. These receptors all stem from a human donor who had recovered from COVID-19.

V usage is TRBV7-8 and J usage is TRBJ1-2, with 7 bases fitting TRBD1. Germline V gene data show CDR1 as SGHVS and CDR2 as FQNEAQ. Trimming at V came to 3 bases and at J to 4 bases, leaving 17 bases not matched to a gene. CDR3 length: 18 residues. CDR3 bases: TGTGCCAGCAGCTTCTTAACAGGGGACGTCCTGGAGGTCTATGGCTACACCTTC. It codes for CASSFLTGDVLEVYGYTF.

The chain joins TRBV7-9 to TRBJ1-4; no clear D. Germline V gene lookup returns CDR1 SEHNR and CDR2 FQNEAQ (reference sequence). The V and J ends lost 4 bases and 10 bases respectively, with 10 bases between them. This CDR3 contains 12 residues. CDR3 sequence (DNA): TGTGCCAGCAGCTCGGCGAGGCGAAAACTGTTTTTT. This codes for CASSSARRKLFF.

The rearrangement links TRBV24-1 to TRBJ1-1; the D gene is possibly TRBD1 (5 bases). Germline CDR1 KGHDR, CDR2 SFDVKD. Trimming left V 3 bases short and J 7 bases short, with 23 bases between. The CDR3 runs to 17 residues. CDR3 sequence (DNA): TGTGCCACCAGTGATCTAGGGGACGCCGTGGAAGCGAGTGAAGCTTTCTTT. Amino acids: CATSDLGDAVEASEAFF.

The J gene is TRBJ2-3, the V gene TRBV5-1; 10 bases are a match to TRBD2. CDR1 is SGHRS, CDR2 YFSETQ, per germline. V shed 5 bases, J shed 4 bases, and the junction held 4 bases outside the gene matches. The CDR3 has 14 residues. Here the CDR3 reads CASSSGRFADTQYF. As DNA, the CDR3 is TGCGCCAGCAGTAGCGGGAGGTTCGCAGATACGCAGTATTTT.

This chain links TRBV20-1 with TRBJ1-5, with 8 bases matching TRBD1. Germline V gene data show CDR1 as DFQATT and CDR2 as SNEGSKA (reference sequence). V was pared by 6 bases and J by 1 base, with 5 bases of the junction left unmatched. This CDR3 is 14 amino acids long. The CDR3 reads CSAAGDRSNQPQHF. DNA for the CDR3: TGCAGTGCGGCCGGGGACAGGAGCAATCAGCCCCAGCATTTT.

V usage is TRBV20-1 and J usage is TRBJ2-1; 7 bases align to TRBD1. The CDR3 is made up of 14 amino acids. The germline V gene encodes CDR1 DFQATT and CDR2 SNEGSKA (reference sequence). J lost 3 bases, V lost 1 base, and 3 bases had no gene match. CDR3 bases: TGCAGTGCTAGAGGACAGGGCAGCTACAATGAGCAGTTCTTC. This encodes CSARGQGSYNEQFF.

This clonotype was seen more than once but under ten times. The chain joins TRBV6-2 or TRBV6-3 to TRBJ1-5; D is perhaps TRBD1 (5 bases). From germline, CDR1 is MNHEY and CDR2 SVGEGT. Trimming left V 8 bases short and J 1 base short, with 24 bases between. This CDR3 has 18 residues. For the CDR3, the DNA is TGTGCCAGCCGCAGTTGGGAGTGGGGGAGTGGGAGCAATCAGCCCCAGCATTTT. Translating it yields CASRSWEWGSGSNQPQHF.

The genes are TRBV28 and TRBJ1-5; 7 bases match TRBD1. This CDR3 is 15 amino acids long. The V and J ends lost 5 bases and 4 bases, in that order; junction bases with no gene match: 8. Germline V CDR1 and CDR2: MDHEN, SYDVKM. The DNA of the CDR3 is TGTGCCAGCAGTCGGCGACAGGGAGGTAATCAGCCCCAGCATTTT. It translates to CASSRRQGGNQPQHF.

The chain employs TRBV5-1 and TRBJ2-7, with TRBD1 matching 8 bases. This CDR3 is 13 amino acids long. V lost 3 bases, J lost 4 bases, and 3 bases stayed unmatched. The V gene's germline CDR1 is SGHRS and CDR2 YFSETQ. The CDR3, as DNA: TGCGCCAGCAGCTACCGGGACAGGTACGAGCAGTACTTC. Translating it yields CASSYRDRYEQYF.

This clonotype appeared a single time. CDR3 DNA sequence: TGTGCCACCAGCAGAGATAGGGGTTGGGGAAACACCATATATTTT. As protein: CATSRDRGWGNTIYF. The gene calls are TRBV15 and TRBJ1-3; D might be TRBD1 (5 bases). The germline V gene has CDR1 LNHNV and CDR2 YYDKDF (reference sequence). The V and J ends lost 0 bases and 4 bases respectively, with 10 bases between them. The CDR3 extends over 15 amino acids.

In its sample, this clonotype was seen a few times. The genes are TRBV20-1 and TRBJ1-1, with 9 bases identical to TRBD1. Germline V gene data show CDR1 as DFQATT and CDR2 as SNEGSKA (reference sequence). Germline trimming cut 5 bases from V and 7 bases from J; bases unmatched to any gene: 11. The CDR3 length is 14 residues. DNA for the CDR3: TGCAGTGCTTACTACGACAGGGGGATTGGTGAAGCTTTCTTT. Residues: CSAYYDRGIGEAFF.